Sequencing of this T cell receptor (beta chain) was carried out in a study of beta chain features in type 1 diabetes. The study reverse transcribed the entire isolated RNA, so it sequenced expressed TCRB transcripts. TCRdb keeps only in-frame clones here, not all; method: immunoSEQ multiplex PCR. Found here are about 620,000 clones, roughly 15% of them singletons; the top ten hold about 0.086%. CDR3 length: 15 residues. Trimming cost V 6 bases and J 1 base, with 13 bases left between them. Germline CDR1 MDHEN, CDR2 SYDVKM. The sequencing input was naive CD4+ T cells from blood. This clonotype originated in a man younger than 30 in good health. V and J are TRBV28 and TRBJ1-5; D possibly corresponds to TRBD1 (6 bases). CDR3 loop: CASRSAGASNQPQHF. The CDR3 DNA sequence: TGTGCCAGCAGGTCCGCAGGGGCGAGCAATCAGCCCCAGCATTTT.